The rows below give T cell receptor beta chains drawn from one sample of a study of T cells of healthy individuals. TCRdb recomputed calls from the 5' RACE reads with MiXCR, one row per CDR3 protein. The sample lists around 79,000 distinct CDR3 sequences; around 5.1% were seen once. These receptors all come from a female donor in good health. CDR3s include the opening cysteine and the closing phenylalanine or tryptophan. D genes are given only for firm matches. Size is omitted from some rows. Given values are once, few, many or a class for expanded clones.

CDR3nt | CDR3aa | v_gene | abundance | d_gene | j_gene
TGCAGTGCTAGAGGTGTGGGCGACGAGCAGTACTTC | CSARGVGDEQYF | TRBV20-1 | many | . | TRBJ2-7
TGTGCCAGCAAGAACACCGGGGAGCTGTTTTTT | CASKNTGELFF | TRBV12-3/TRBV12-4 | many | . | TRBJ2-2
TGTGCCAGCAGGGACGGGCGAGCCACTGAAGCTTTCTTT | CASRDGRATEAFF | TRBV6-5 | many | . | TRBJ1-1
TGTGCCAGCAAAGGGCCTTACACTGAAGCTTTCTTT | CASKGPYTEAFF | TRBV6-4 | . | . | TRBJ1-1
TGTGCCAGCAGCCTCACACCGGGAGAAGAGACCCAGTACTTC | CASSLTPGEETQYF | TRBV5-5 | many | . | TRBJ2-5
TGTGCCACCAGTGATTTCCGGACAGGAGATAACTATGGCTACACCTTC | CATSDFRTGDNYGYTF | TRBV24-1 | many | TRBD1 | TRBJ1-2
TGTGCCAGCAGTCTAGGGGGGCAGGGGGCCGATGAGCAGTTCTTC | CASSLGGQGADEQFF | TRBV28 | few | TRBD1 | TRBJ2-1
TGTGCCAGCAGCGTAGATCGGGGGGGGGGATCAGCTTTCTTT | CASSVDRGGGSAFF | TRBV9 | few | . | TRBJ1-1
TGTGCCAGCAGCTTACCGGCACTCTATGGCTACACCTTC | CASSLPALYGYTF | TRBV7-2 | few | . | TRBJ1-2
TGTGCCAGCAGCAGGAGATCTTACGAGCAGTACTTC | CASSRRSYEQYF | TRBV28 | many | . | TRBJ2-7
TGTGCCAGCAGCTTAGCGGAGATAAACAATCAGCCCCAGCATTTT | CASSLAEINNQPQHF | TRBV7-2 | many | . | TRBJ1-5
TGTGCCAGCAGTTACTCATCTACGGGAGGGGGTAACAATGAGCAGTTCTTC | CASSYSSTGGGNNEQFF | TRBV6-6 | . | TRBD2 | TRBJ2-1
TGTGCCAGCGGCAAGCGAGGGGGCCCTCCACAAGAGACCCAGTACTTC | CASGKRGGPPQETQYF | TRBV11-2 | few | TRBD1 | TRBJ2-5
TGTGCCAGCGGGGGGGCGTCAAATGAGCAGTTCTTC | CASGGASNEQFF | TRBV27 | many | . | TRBJ2-1
TGTGCCAGCAGTTCAGGGATTAGTGGGCATTACCAAGAGACCCAGTACTTC | CASSSGISGHYQETQYF | TRBV27 | many | . | TRBJ2-5
TGTGCCAGCAGTATAAACGAAGGGCAGTACTTC | CASSINEGQYF | TRBV12-3/TRBV12-4 | many | . | TRBJ2-7
TGTGCCAGCAGCCCCACCCAAGGAACTAGCGGGAGTCACGAGCAGTACTTC | CASSPTQGTSGSHEQYF | TRBV3-1 | . | TRBD2 | TRBJ2-7
TGTGCCAGCAGATTAGGGACAGGGGTCGGCGAGCAGTACTTC | CASRLGTGVGEQYF | TRBV12-3/TRBV12-4 | . | TRBD1 | TRBJ2-7
TGTGCCAGTAGGCCGGACCGTCACAATGAGCAGTTCTTC | CASRPDRHNEQFF | TRBV19 | . | . | TRBJ2-1
TGTGCCAGCAGTTTAAGGGGACAACAAGAGACCCAGTACTTC | CASSLRGQQETQYF | TRBV12-3/TRBV12-4 | . | . | TRBJ2-5
TGTGCCAGCAGTGGACTTCCGGGACTGACGGGGACTGAAGCTTTCTTT | CASSGLPGLTGTEAFF | TRBV2 | . | . | TRBJ1-1
TGTGCCAGCAGTTACGGACAGGGCACCTACAATGAGCAGTTCTTC | CASSYGQGTYNEQFF | TRBV6-6 | many | TRBD1 | TRBJ2-1
TGTGCCAGCAGTCTCGGGTCCACCGGGGAGCTGTTTTTT | CASSLGSTGELFF | TRBV12-3/TRBV12-4 | many | . | TRBJ2-2
TGCGCCAGCAGCTTGGACAGTTTGCCGGTATCGGGAGCTTTCTTT | CASSLDSLPVSGAFF | TRBV5-1 | few | . | TRBJ1-1
TGTGCCAGCACCCACAGTTGGGGGCGAGCGGAAAAACTGTTTTTT | CASTHSWGRAEKLFF | TRBV3-1 | few | . | TRBJ1-4
TGCAGTGCTAGAATGGGAGTTCGCACCGGGGAGCTGTTTTTT | CSARMGVRTGELFF | TRBV20-1 | many | . | TRBJ2-2
TGTGCCAGCAGCTCTTACACTGAAGCTTTCTTT | CASSSYTEAFF | TRBV14 | many | . | TRBJ1-1
TGTGCCAGTAGTCCCGGGGAGGAGCAGTACTTC | CASSPGEEQYF | TRBV19 | many | . | TRBJ2-7